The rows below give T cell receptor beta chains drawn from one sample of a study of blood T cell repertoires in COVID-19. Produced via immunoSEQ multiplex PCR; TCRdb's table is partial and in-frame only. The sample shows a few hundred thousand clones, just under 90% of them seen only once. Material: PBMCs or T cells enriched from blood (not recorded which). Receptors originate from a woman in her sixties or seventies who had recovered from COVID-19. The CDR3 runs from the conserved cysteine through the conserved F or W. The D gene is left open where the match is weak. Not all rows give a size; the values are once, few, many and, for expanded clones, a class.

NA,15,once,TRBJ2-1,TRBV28,CASSLGGPPDNEQFF,TGTGCCAGCAGTCTGGGGGGTCCGCCCGACAATGAGCAGTTCTTC
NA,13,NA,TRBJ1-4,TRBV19,CASSIDPPGKLFF,TGTGCCAGTAGTATAGATCCCCCCGGAAAACTGTTTTTT
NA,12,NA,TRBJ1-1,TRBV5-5,CASSVRSGEAFF,TGTGCCAGCAGCGTGCGGAGCGGTGAAGCTTTCTTT
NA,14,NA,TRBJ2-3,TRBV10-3,CAISDDQSGDTQYF,TGTGCCATCAGTGATGATCAATCGGGAGATACGCAGTATTTT
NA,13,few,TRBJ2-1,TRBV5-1,CASNPLGGNEQFF,TGCGCCAGCAATCCCCTCGGGGGCAATGAGCAGTTCTTC
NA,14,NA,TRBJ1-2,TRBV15,CATSPEQGLRGYTF,TGTGCCACCAGCCCCGAGCAGGGCCTGCGGGGCTACACCTTC
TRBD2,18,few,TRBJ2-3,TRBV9,CASSVEGTSHLTTDTQYF,TGTGCCAGCAGCGTAGAAGGGACTAGTCACCTCACCACAGATACGCAGTATTTT
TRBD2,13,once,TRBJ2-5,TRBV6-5,CASSSWGGETQYF,TGTGCCAGCAGCTCTTGGGGGGGAGAGACCCAGTACTTC
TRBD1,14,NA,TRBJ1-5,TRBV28,CASSPTGARQPQHF,TGTGCCAGCAGCCCGACAGGGGCCCGGCAGCCCCAGCATTTT
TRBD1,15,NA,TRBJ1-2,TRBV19,CASSDRDRGLDGYTF,TGTGCCAGTAGTGACCGGGACAGGGGGTTAGACGGCTACACCTTC
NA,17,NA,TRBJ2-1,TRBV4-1,CASSQDQATSPYNEQFF,TGCGCCAGCAGCCAAGATCAAGCGACTAGTCCCTACAATGAGCAGTTCTTC
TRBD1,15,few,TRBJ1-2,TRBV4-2,CASSQADRGGYGYTF,TGTGCCAGCAGCCAAGCCGACAGGGGGGGGTATGGCTACACCTTC
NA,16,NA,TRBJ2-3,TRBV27,CASSSLAGLAPDTQYF,TGTGCCAGCAGTTCCCTGGCCGGACTCGCCCCAGATACGCAGTATTTT
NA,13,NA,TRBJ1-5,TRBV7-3,CASSLNGGQPQHF,TGTGCCAGCAGCTTAAATGGCGGTCAGCCCCAGCATTTT